Below, 25 T cell receptor beta chains from the same sample are listed, as sequenced in a study of cytomegalovirus exposure and HLA in healthy donors. The study ran its PCR with 60 Vbeta and 13 Jbeta primers. Sequencing used immunoSEQ multiplex PCR; TCRdb keeps in-frame clones, though not all of them. The sample lists around 190,000 clones, roughly 9.4% occurring once. The sample was PBMCs. These receptors all come from a woman in her 30s in good health and CMV-seropositive.

This rearrangement joins TRBV18 to TRBJ1-5, with TRBD1 matching 8 bases. The CDR3 contains 15 residues. The V and J ends lost 2 bases and 3 bases, in that order; junction bases with no gene match: 3. Germline CDR1 KGHSH, CDR2 LQKENI. The CDR3 DNA is TGTGCCAGCTCACCAGGGGGACAGGTCAATCAGCCCCAGCATTTT. This codes for CASSPGGQVNQPQHF.

The chain carries TRBV5-4 and TRBJ2-7, with a tentative D call TRBD1 (6 bases). CDR1 is SGHNT and CDR2 is YYREEE in the germline V gene (reference sequence). The CDR3 is 15 amino acids. V dropped 3 bases and J dropped 2 bases, with 15 bases sitting between them. The CDR3 bases are TGTGCCAGCAGCTGGGGGCGTCAAATTCCCTACGAGCAGTACTTC. As protein: CASSWGRQIPYEQYF. The entire variable domain, with the rest obtained from reference TRBV5-4 and TRBJ2-7, is as follows: ETGVTQSPTHLIKTRGQQVTLRCSSQSGHNTVSWYQQALGQGPQFIFQYYREEENGRGNFPPRFSGLQFPNYSSELNVNALELDDSALYLCASSWGRQIPYEQYFGPGTRLTVT.

This clone was detected a few times. The CDR3 reads CASSYNQGGGNTIYF. CDR3 bases: TGTGCCAGCAGTTACAACCAGGGGGGAGGAAACACCATATATTTT. The J gene is TRBJ1-3, the V gene TRBV2; 7 nucleotides line up with TRBD1. This CDR3 has 15 amino acids. In germline, CDR1 is SNHLY, CDR2 FYNNEI. The ends lost 5 bases at V and 4 bases at J; junction bases unmatched: 8.

A few counts support this clone. The chain uses TRBV7-9 and TRBJ2-7; D might be TRBD1 (5 bases). Per germline, CDR1 SEHNR and CDR2 FQNEAQ (reference sequence). V was trimmed by 5 bases and J by 1 base, leaving 18 bases between them. This CDR3 spans 16 amino acids. CDR3 sequence: CASSPPGRDSSYEQYF. In nucleotides, the CDR3 is TGTGCCAGCAGCCCGCCGGGCAGGGATAGTTCCTACGAGCAGTACTTC.

This clone was seen only a few times. The V gene is TRBV5-6, the J gene TRBJ2-3, with 10 nucleotides matching TRBD2. Unmatched junction bases numbered 16, after V lost 3 bases and J lost 3 bases. The CDR3 contains 19 residues. CDR1 and CDR2 (germline): SGHDT, YYEEEE. The CDR3, as DNA: TGTGCCAGCAGCTCCCCCCACTACAGCGGGAGGGCCCCGACAGATACGCAGTATTTT. The encoded protein is CASSSPHYSGRAPTDTQYF.

The chain links TRBV19 to TRBJ1-2, with TRBD1 as a possible D gene (6 bases). CDR1 is LNHDA and CDR2 is SQIVND in the germline V gene (reference sequence). This CDR3 has 15 residues. Trimming shortened V by 9 bases and J by 6 bases, and 23 bases separated the two germline ends. CDR3 DNA: TGTGCCAGCTTCCCCGACAGGATCGGTTATGATGGCTACACCTTC. It is translated as CASFPDRIGYDGYTF.

This clone has a handful of counts. V gene TRBV18 combines with J gene TRBJ1-3, with D possibly being TRBD1 (6 bases). CDR3 length equals 16 residues. The V end lost 2 bases, the J end lost 3 bases, and 14 bases lay between the germline ends. Per the germline V gene, CDR1 is KGHSH and CDR2 is LQKENI. The CDR3 coding sequence is TGTGCCAGCTCACCATCGGGGGGGCAACGTGGAAACACCATATATTTT. This gives the protein CASSPSGGQRGNTIYF. The whole variable domain, filled in from reference TRBV18 and TRBJ1-3, reads NAGVMQNPRHLVRRRGQEARLRCSPMKGHSHVYWYRQLPEEGLKFMVYLQKENIIDESGMPKERFSAEFPKEGPSILRIQQVVRGDSAAYFCASSPSGGQRGNTIYFGEGSWLTVV.

This clone was detected a few times. This rearrangement joins TRBV7-9 to TRBJ2-1, with D possibly TRBD1 on 6 matching bases. The CDR3 totals 16 residues. Germline V lookup: CDR1 SEHNR, CDR2 FQNEAQ (reference sequence). The V and J ends lost 5 bases and 6 bases respectively, with 20 bases between them. This CDR3 is CASSTRQVNQSNEQFF. CDR3 bases: TGTGCCAGCAGCACCCGACAGGTCAATCAATCCAATGAGCAGTTCTTC.

This clone came up a few times. The J gene is TRBJ2-1, the V gene TRBV5-1; 7 bases fit TRBD2. The CDR3 sequence is 14 residues long. Germline-derived CDR1 and CDR2 are SGHRS and YFSETQ. Trimming took 7 bases from V and 8 from J; bases not matched to a gene: 12. As DNA, the CDR3 is TGCGCCAGCGGATTCAGACTAGCTGACGATGAGCAGTTCTTC. As protein: CASGFRLADDEQFF.

Only a few counts were recorded for this clone. This rearrangement joins TRBV4-2 to TRBJ1-3; D call uncertain. The CDR3 is 13 residues long. Trimming pared 0 bases from V and 8 bases from J, leaving 8 bases between. Germline CDR1 reads LGHNA; CDR2 reads YNFKEQ. The CDR3 loop reads CASSQDPGDTIYF. CDR3 nucleotides: TGTGCCAGCAGCCAAGATCCCGGGGACACCATATATTTT.

The CDR3 DNA is TGTGCCAGCAGCTTGGTGCGATCCTACGAGCAGTACTTC. It is translated as CASSLVRSYEQYF. This chain uses TRBV5-6 with TRBJ2-7; unclear D gene. Germline V lookup: CDR1 SGHDT, CDR2 YYEEEE. The germline V and J ends were trimmed by 0 bases and 1 base, with 5 bases remaining between them. The CDR3 has 13 residues. Together with reference TRBV5-6 and TRBJ2-7, the CDR3 gives the full variable domain: DAGVTQSPTHLIKTRGQQVTLRCSPKSGHDTVSWYQQALGQGPQFIFQYYEEEERQRGNFPDRFSGHQFPNYSSELNVNALLLGDSALYLCASSLVRSYEQYFGPGTRLTVT.

V is TRBV11-2 and J is TRBJ2-2, with D hard to call. This CDR3 has 13 residues. V shed 3 bases and J shed 1 base, with 3 bases lying between them. The V gene's germline CDR1 is SGHAT and CDR2 FQNNGV. The chain's CDR3 is CASSFMNTGELFF. CDR3 DNA: TGTGCCAGCAGCTTCATGAACACCGGGGAGCTGTTTTTT.

The chain has TRBV7-2 and TRBJ2-5, with 7 bases lining up with TRBD2. Per germline, CDR1 SGHTA and CDR2 FQGNSA. The CDR3 runs 14 residues. Trimming took 1 base from V and 7 from J; bases not matched to a gene: 6. The CDR3 DNA reads TGTGCCAGCAGCTTAGAGTCCAGGGAGGGGACCCAGTACTTC. This translates into CASSLESREGTQYF. Together with reference TRBV7-2 and TRBJ2-5, the CDR3 gives the full variable domain: GAGVSQSPSNKVTEKGKDVELRCDPISGHTALYWYRQSLGQGLEFLIYFQGNSAPDKSGLPSDRFSAERTGGSVSTLTIQRTQQEDSAVYLCASSLESREGTQYFGPGTRLLVL.

This clone turned up a few times. The chain combines TRBV2 with TRBJ1-1; no clear D. The CDR3 is 15 amino acids. Germline V gene data show CDR1 as SNHLY and CDR2 as FYNNEI. V lost 4 bases and J 2 bases, leaving 14 bases between the germline ends. CDR3 in amino acids: CASSVFGELNTEAFF. The CDR3 coding sequence is TGTGCCAGCAGTGTTTTCGGGGAATTAAACACTGAAGCTTTCTTT.

This clone was observed a handful of times. V is TRBV5-1 and J is TRBJ1-2; tentatively, D is TRBD1 (6 bases). Germline assignment: CDR1 SGHRS and CDR2 YFSETQ. The CDR3 loop spans 19 amino acids. V lost 4 bases and J 8 bases, leaving 33 bases between the germline ends. The CDR3 reads CASSLGRWQGSQPGSGYTF. CDR3 sequence (DNA): TGCGCCAGCAGCCTTGGCCGGTGGCAGGGGTCTCAACCCGGATCCGGCTACACCTTC.

This clone was seen only a few times. V is TRBV28 and J is TRBJ1-1; maybe TRBD1 (6 bases). Trimming removed 0 bases at V and 1 base at J, with 9 bases between. The CDR3 contains 15 residues. Germline CDR1 is MDHEN and CDR2 is SYDVKM. Here the CDR3 reads CASSLWGQPNTEAFF. The CDR3 nucleotides are TGTGCCAGCAGTTTATGGGGACAACCGAACACTGAAGCTTTCTTT.

Only a few counts were recorded for this clone. This rearrangement joins TRBV6-4 to TRBJ2-2; TRBD2 agrees at 14 bases. Germline lookup yields CDR1 MRHNA and CDR2 SNTAGT. J lost 6 bases, V lost 9 bases, and 6 bases had no gene match. This CDR3 has 15 residues. The CDR3: CARGLAGVRAGELFF. In DNA, the CDR3 is TGTGCCAGGGGACTAGCGGGAGTCCGGGCCGGGGAGCTGTTTTTT.

There are a few counts of this clone. The rearrangement joins TRBV19 to TRBJ1-5; D is ambiguous. Germline CDR1 and CDR2: LNHDA and SQIVND (reference sequence). CDR3 size: 14 residues. Between the trimmed V and J ends, which lost 0 bases and 4 bases, there was a span of 7 bases. CDR3 residues: CASSIESGNQPQHF. CDR3 DNA sequence: TGTGCCAGTAGTATAGAGAGCGGGAATCAGCCCCAGCATTTT.

This rearrangement joins TRBV5-1 to TRBJ1-1, with 9 nucleotides matching TRBD1. Trimming took 3 bases from V and 0 from J; bases not matched to a gene: 9. There are 17 residues in the CDR3. Per the germline V gene, CDR1 is SGHRS and CDR2 is YFSETQ. The CDR3 DNA sequence: TGCGCCAGCAGCTCCGGACCAGGACAGGGGATGAACACTGAAGCTTTCTTT. This encodes CASSSGPGQGMNTEAFF.

Of note for this clone: Its ends do not fully match the called genes, so a read error is possible. The chain employs TRBV28 and TRBJ2-1; 8 nucleotides align to TRBD2. This CDR3 contains 17 residues. Per germline, CDR1 MDHEN and CDR2 SYDVKM. The CDR3 is CASSLPLGAGEGNAQFF. The CDR3 DNA reads as TGTGCCAGCAGTCTACCCTTGGGAGCGGGAGAAGGCAATGCGCAGTTCTTC.

J is TRBJ2-3 and V is TRBV7-9, with 7 bases lining up with TRBD2. CDR3 size: 16 residues. V shed 3 bases, J shed 5 bases, and the junction held 11 bases outside the gene matches. CDR1 is SEHNR, CDR2 FQNEAQ, per germline (reference sequence). CDR3 protein: CASSFFVRERGDTQYF. CDR3 nucleotides: TGTGCCAGCAGCTTTTTCGTGCGGGAGCGCGGAGATACGCAGTATTTT.

This clone came up a few times. The chain joins TRBV27 to TRBJ2-3; TRBD2 matches at 7 bases. The CDR3 has 14 amino acids. V was pared by 8 bases and J by 1 base, with 6 bases of the junction left unmatched. Germline CDR1 is MNHEY and CDR2 is SMNVEV (reference sequence). The CDR3 sequence: CASGITSGTDTQYF. The DNA for the CDR3 is TGTGCCAGCGGTATAACTAGCGGCACAGATACGCAGTATTTT.

This clone was counted between two and nine times. This chain connects TRBV30 to TRBJ2-2; 9 bases match TRBD2. CDR3 length: 14 amino acids. Trimming took 3 bases from V and 2 from J; bases not matched to a gene: 1. In germline, CDR1 is GTSNPN, CDR2 SVGIG (reference sequence). The CDR3 bases are TGTGCCTGGAGACTAGCGGGCAACACCGGGGAGCTGTTTTTT. Translation: CAWRLAGNTGELFF.

This clone was observed a few times. The chain recombines TRBV6-1 with TRBJ1-2; 10 positions agree with TRBD1. The length of the CDR3 is 15 residues. The germline V gene has CDR1 MNHNS and CDR2 SASEGT. After removal of 5 bases from V and 3 bases from J, the junction contained 6 bases not matched to a gene. CDR3 region: CASSHGQGVDYGYTF. In DNA form, the CDR3 reads TGTGCCAGCAGTCATGGACAGGGGGTCGACTATGGCTACACCTTC.

This rearrangement joins TRBV5-1 to TRBJ2-7; 10 bases are a match to TRBD2. Germline CDR1 and CDR2: SGHRS and YFSETQ. This CDR3 is built from 14 residues. The V and J ends lost 1 base and 6 bases, in that order; junction bases with no gene match: 4. The CDR3, as DNA: TGCGCCAGCAGCTTGAGCGGGAGGGCCCGCGAGCAGTACTTC. Protein product: CASSLSGRAREQYF.